The 7 T cell receptor beta chains below come from one sample, sequenced in a study of T cells in Graves' hyperthyroidism and ophthalmopathy. Amplification of TCR beta CDR3 regions was performed using RNA transcripts as template. Primed by the HTBI set, a first-round RT-PCR was run on the TCR CDR3. A single record per CDR3 protein comes from TCRdb applying MiXCR to the multiplex PCR reads. The sample has roughly 570,000 distinct CDR3 sequences; 15% to 18% are singletons. The sample taken for sequencing was blood. Receptor source: a woman in her thirties with Graves' hyperthyroidism.

This clonotype has more than one count but fewer than ten. The CDR3 DNA sequence: TGTGCCAGCGGGTGGCAGATCGATAGCAATCAGCCCCAGCATTTT. It yields the protein CASGWQIDSNQPQHF. The rearrangement joins TRBV6-2 or TRBV6-3 to TRBJ1-5; no definite D call. Trimming cost V 8 bases and J 0 bases, with 14 bases left between them. This CDR3 region has 15 residues. Germline assignment: CDR1 MNHEY and CDR2 SVGEGT.

This clonotype was observed a few times. The V and J genes are TRBV28 and TRBJ1-4, with D unresolved. Germline assignment: CDR1 MDHEN and CDR2 SYDVKM. The CDR3 runs 12 residues. The V gene lost 6 bases and the J gene lost 8 bases, with 10 bases spanning the gap. The CDR3 spells CASSRLGEKLFF. DNA of the CDR3: TGTGCCAGCAGCAGGTTAGGAGAAAAACTGTTTTTT.

This clonotype was seen many times. The V gene is TRBV6-2 or TRBV6-3, the J gene TRBJ2-1; 12 bases are a match to TRBD2. V shed 7 bases, J shed 4 bases, and the junction held 14 bases outside the gene matches. The CDR3 covers 18 residues. The germline V gene has CDR1 MNHEY and CDR2 SVGEGT. The CDR3 nucleotides read TGTGCCAGCAAGACTAGCGGGAGTCTAATACAGCTTTACAATGAGCAGTTCTTC. Translating it yields CASKTSGSLIQLYNEQFF.

This clonotype has a count of ten or more. The chain employs TRBV3-1 and TRBJ1-2, with 7 bases identical to TRBD1. Per the germline V gene, CDR1 is LGHDT and CDR2 is YNNKEL (reference sequence). This CDR3 is built from 14 residues. The ends lost 5 bases at V and 6 bases at J; junction bases unmatched: 9. The CDR3: CASSSSGTANGYTF. CDR3 DNA sequence: TGTGCCAGCAGCTCCTCCGGGACAGCCAATGGCTACACCTTC.

This clonotype was counted many times. V usage is TRBV3-1 and J usage is TRBJ2-3; D uncertain. Germline lookup yields CDR1 LGHDT and CDR2 YNNKEL (reference sequence). The CDR3 sequence is 15 residues long. The V end was cut by 2 bases, the J end by 3 bases, with 12 bases between. The CDR3 bases are TGTGCCAGCAGCCAACTCGGACGGGCGACAGATACGCAGTATTTT. Its protein is CASSQLGRATDTQYF.

This clonotype has ten or more counts. The V call is TRBV11-1, the J call TRBJ2-3; D possibly corresponds to TRBD1 (6 bases). Germline assignment: CDR1 SGHAT and CDR2 FQDESV (reference sequence). This CDR3 spans 14 amino acids. Trimming pared 3 bases from V and 0 bases from J, leaving 7 bases between. CDR3 in DNA: TGTGCCAGCAGCTTTGGACAGAGCACAGATACGCAGTATTTT. Translating gives CASSFGQSTDTQYF.

This clonotype came up many times. At one end, the junction sequence differs from germline, possibly due to a read error. This sequence joins TRBV5-1 and TRBJ1-4, with D possibly being TRBD1 (5 bases). Germline CDR1 and CDR2: SGHRS and YFSETQ. The CDR3 is made up of 13 amino acids. CDR3 sequence: CASSLGGDEKLFF. For the CDR3, the DNA is TGTGCCAGCAGCCTTGGGGGGGATGAAAAACTGTTTTTT.